The rows below give T cell receptor beta chains drawn from one sample of a study of T cells in Graves' hyperthyroidism and ophthalmopathy. Each CDR3 protein gets one entry after TCRdb re-called the multiplex PCR reads with MiXCR. The repertoire consists of some 460,000 distinct CDR3 sequences, with around 16% occurring once and the leading ten covering approximately 7.5%. Specimen: blood. The origin of the receptors is a young woman with Graves' hyperthyroidism. Each CDR3 is given with its conserved first and last residue. The order of the fields is D gene, clone size, J gene, V gene, CDR3 DNA, CDR3 protein. A D gene is named only where the DNA matches it firmly. Expanded clones are given a class, and other clones once, few, many or no size at all.

d_call: NA; clone_size: many; j_call: TRBJ1-5; v_call: TRBV3-1; cdr3_nt: TGTGCCAGCAGCCAAGGCCACTTTTCCAATCAGCCCCAGCATTTT; cdr3_aa: CASSQGHFSNQPQHF
d_call: NA; clone_size: few; j_call: TRBJ1-2; v_call: TRBV6-1; cdr3_nt: TGTGCCAGCAGCGAATCTTATGGCTACACCTTC; cdr3_aa: CASSESYGYTF
d_call: NA; clone_size: many; j_call: TRBJ2-7; v_call: TRBV28; cdr3_nt: TGTGCCAGCAGTTCCCGCACCCAGGGAGTTTGGGAGCAGTACTTC; cdr3_aa: CASSSRTQGVWEQYF
d_call: TRBD1; clone_size: NA; j_call: TRBJ2-2; v_call: TRBV4-1; cdr3_nt: TGCGCCAGCACCCCCTCGGGAACAGGGGGCAATGGGGAGCTGTTTTTT; cdr3_aa: CASTPSGTGGNGELFF
d_call: NA; clone_size: many; j_call: TRBJ2-2; v_call: TRBV29-1; cdr3_nt: TGCAGCGTTGGGCAGTCGAACACCGGGGAGCTGTTTTTT; cdr3_aa: CSVGQSNTGELFF
d_call: NA; clone_size: many; j_call: TRBJ2-7; v_call: TRBV7-9; cdr3_nt: TGTGCCAGCAGCTCGACCTTAACAGGGCGGAGGGGGCCCGAGCAGTACTTC; cdr3_aa: CASSSTLTGRRGPEQYF
d_call: NA; clone_size: once; j_call: TRBJ2-2; v_call: TRBV5-1; cdr3_nt: TGCGCCAGCAGCTTGAGTAGTTTAACCGGGGAGCTGTTTTTT; cdr3_aa: CASSLSSLTGELFF
d_call: NA; clone_size: many; j_call: TRBJ2-7; v_call: TRBV7-9; cdr3_nt: TGTGCCAGCAGCTTTTCACCGAACGAGCAGTACTTC; cdr3_aa: CASSFSPNEQYF
d_call: TRBD1; clone_size: many; j_call: TRBJ1-6; v_call: TRBV6-2/TRBV6-3; cdr3_nt: TGTGCCAGCAGTGCCGGACAGGGGATCTATAATTCACCCCTCCACTTT; cdr3_aa: CASSAGQGIYNSPLHF
d_call: TRBD1; clone_size: many; j_call: TRBJ1-6; v_call: TRBV19; cdr3_nt: TGTGCCAGCCGGGACAGGGTCAATTCACCCCTCCACTTT; cdr3_aa: CASRDRVNSPLHF
d_call: TRBD2; clone_size: few; j_call: TRBJ2-5; v_call: TRBV4-2; cdr3_nt: TGTGCCAGCAGCCAAGACCCTTCTCTAGCGGGGACATGGGAGACCCAGTACTTC; cdr3_aa: CASSQDPSLAGTWETQYF
d_call: NA; clone_size: many; j_call: TRBJ2-7; v_call: TRBV11-3; cdr3_nt: TGTGCCAGCAGCTCGAGGACGGATCCGTCCTACGAGCAGTACTTC; cdr3_aa: CASSSRTDPSYEQYF
d_call: TRBD2; clone_size: many; j_call: TRBJ2-3; v_call: TRBV6-1; cdr3_nt: TGTGCCAGCAGTTCCCTTGGGACTAGCAGACTCACAGATACGCAGTATTTT; cdr3_aa: CASSSLGTSRLTDTQYF
d_call: NA; clone_size: many; j_call: TRBJ1-5; v_call: TRBV28; cdr3_nt: TGTGCCAGCAGTCGTGGGACGGTAAGGGGTCAGCCCCAGCATTTT; cdr3_aa: CASSRGTVRGQPQHF
d_call: TRBD2; clone_size: NA; j_call: TRBJ2-1; v_call: TRBV20-1; cdr3_nt: TGCAGTGCTCGGACTAGCGGGAGCAGTGAGCAGTTCTTC; cdr3_aa: CSARTSGSSEQFF
d_call: TRBD1; clone_size: many; j_call: TRBJ1-2; v_call: TRBV20-1; cdr3_nt: TGCAGTGCTAGAGCCCAGGACAGGGGAGACTATGGCTACACCTTC; cdr3_aa: CSARAQDRGDYGYTF
d_call: NA; clone_size: many; j_call: TRBJ1-2; v_call: TRBV20-1; cdr3_nt: TGCAGTGCTCGAGGAGGTTCGGATGGCTACACCTTC; cdr3_aa: CSARGGSDGYTF
d_call: NA; clone_size: many; j_call: TRBJ2-1; v_call: TRBV27; cdr3_nt: TGTGCCAGCAGTTTCAGGGGGGATGAGCAGTTCTTC; cdr3_aa: CASSFRGDEQFF
d_call: TRBD1; clone_size: many; j_call: TRBJ2-3; v_call: TRBV3-1; cdr3_nt: TGTGCCAGCAGCCAAGAGGGGACAGGGGGTATGACAGATACGCAGTATTTT; cdr3_aa: CASSQEGTGGMTDTQYF
d_call: TRBD1; clone_size: many; j_call: TRBJ2-3; v_call: TRBV5-8; cdr3_nt: TGTGCCAGCAGCTTGGTTTTCCGGGACAGGAGCACAGATACGCAGTATTTT; cdr3_aa: CASSLVFRDRSTDTQYF
d_call: NA; clone_size: NA; j_call: TRBJ2-7; v_call: TRBV5-4; cdr3_nt: TGTGCCAGCAGCTTACACCCAAGGGGCTACGAGCAGTACTTC; cdr3_aa: CASSLHPRGYEQYF
d_call: NA; clone_size: NA; j_call: TRBJ1-3; v_call: TRBV10-3; cdr3_nt: TGTGCCATCAGTGGACAGTACGGGGGAAACACCATATATTTT; cdr3_aa: CAISGQYGGNTIYF
d_call: TRBD1; clone_size: many; j_call: TRBJ2-2; v_call: TRBV5-1; cdr3_nt: TGCGCCAGCAGCATACGGGACAGAAACACCGGGGAGCTGTTTTTT; cdr3_aa: CASSIRDRNTGELFF
d_call: TRBD2; clone_size: few; j_call: TRBJ2-7; v_call: TRBV25-1; cdr3_nt: TGTGCCAGCAGTGAATATACTAGCGGGAGACCCTACGAGCAGTACTTC; cdr3_aa: CASSEYTSGRPYEQYF
d_call: TRBD1; clone_size: NA; j_call: TRBJ2-1; v_call: TRBV12-3/TRBV12-4; cdr3_nt: TGCGCCAGCAGCCTCGGACAGGGTCTCTACGAGCAGTTCTTC; cdr3_aa: CASSLGQGLYEQFF
d_call: NA; clone_size: NA; j_call: TRBJ1-5; v_call: TRBV19; cdr3_nt: TGTGCCAGTAGAGGAGATTATAGCAATCAGCCCCAGCATTTT; cdr3_aa: CASRGDYSNQPQHF
d_call: NA; clone_size: NA; j_call: TRBJ2-3; v_call: TRBV15; cdr3_nt: TGTGCCACCAGCAGAGGAAGTGGGGATACGCAGTATTTT; cdr3_aa: CATSRGSGDTQYF
d_call: NA; clone_size: NA; j_call: TRBJ2-2; v_call: TRBV20-1; cdr3_nt: TGCAGTGCTAGGGTGTCCCATGGTCCAGCGAACACCGGGGAGCTGTTTTTT; cdr3_aa: CSARVSHGPANTGELFF
d_call: NA; clone_size: many; j_call: TRBJ1-4; v_call: TRBV20-1; cdr3_nt: TGCAGTGCTAGAGAGATGTCGGGGGCGGGAGAAAAACTGTTTTTT; cdr3_aa: CSAREMSGAGEKLFF